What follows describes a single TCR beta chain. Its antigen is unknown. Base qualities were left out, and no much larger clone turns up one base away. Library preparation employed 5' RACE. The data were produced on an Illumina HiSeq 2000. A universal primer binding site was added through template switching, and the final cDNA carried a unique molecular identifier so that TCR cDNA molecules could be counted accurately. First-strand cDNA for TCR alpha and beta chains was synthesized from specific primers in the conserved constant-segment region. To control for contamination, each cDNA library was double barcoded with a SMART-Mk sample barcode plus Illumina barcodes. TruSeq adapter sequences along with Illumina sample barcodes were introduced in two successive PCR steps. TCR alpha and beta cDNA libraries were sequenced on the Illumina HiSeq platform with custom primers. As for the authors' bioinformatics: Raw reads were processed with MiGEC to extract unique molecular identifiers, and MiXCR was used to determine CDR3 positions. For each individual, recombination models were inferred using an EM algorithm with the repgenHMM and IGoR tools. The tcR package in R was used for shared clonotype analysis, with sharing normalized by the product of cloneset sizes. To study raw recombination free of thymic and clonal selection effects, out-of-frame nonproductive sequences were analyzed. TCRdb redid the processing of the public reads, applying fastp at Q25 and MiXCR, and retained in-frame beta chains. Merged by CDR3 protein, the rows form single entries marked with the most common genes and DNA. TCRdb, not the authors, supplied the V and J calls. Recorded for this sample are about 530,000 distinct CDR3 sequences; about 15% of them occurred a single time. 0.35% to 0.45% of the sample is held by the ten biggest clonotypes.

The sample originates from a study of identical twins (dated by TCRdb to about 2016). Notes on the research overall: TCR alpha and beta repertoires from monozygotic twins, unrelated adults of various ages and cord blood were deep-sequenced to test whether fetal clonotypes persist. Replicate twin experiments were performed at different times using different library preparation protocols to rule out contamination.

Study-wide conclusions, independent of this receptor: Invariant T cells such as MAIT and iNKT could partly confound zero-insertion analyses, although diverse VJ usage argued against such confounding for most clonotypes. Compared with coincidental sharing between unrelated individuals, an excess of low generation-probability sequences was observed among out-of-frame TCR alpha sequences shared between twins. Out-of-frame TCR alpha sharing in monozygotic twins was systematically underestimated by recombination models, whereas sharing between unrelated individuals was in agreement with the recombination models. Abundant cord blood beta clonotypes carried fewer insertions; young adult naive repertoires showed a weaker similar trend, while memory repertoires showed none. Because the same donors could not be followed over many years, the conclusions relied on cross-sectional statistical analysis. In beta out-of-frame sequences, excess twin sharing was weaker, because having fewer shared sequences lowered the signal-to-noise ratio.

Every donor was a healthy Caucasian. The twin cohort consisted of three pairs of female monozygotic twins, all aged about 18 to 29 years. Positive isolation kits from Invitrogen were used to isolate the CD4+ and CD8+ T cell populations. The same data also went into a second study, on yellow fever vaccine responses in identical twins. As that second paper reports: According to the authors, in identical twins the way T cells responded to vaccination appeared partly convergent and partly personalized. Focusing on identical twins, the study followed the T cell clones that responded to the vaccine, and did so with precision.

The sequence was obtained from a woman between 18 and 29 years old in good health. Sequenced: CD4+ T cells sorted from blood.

The DNA sequence is given as TGCGCCAGCAGCTGGAGCGGGTCTAATGAAAAACTGTTTTTT. This gives the protein CASSWSGSNEKLFF. The sequence links TRBV4-1 to TRBJ1-4, with no confidently assigned D gene. Relative to germline, V is 5 bases shorter and J is 3 bases shorter, with 10 bases between their ends. CDR1 and CDR2 are drawn from the germline V gene: MGHRA, YSYEKL. Its CDR3 holds 14 amino acids, cysteine through phenylalanine. Of all the DNA, just the CDR3 is kept, 42 bases in frame from base 1.